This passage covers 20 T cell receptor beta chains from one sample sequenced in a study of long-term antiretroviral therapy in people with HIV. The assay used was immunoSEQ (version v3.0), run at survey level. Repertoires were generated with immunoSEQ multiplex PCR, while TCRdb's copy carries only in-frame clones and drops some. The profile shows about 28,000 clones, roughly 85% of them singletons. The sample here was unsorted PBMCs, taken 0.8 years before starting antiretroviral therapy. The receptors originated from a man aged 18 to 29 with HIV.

The CDR3 DNA reads TGTGCCAGCAGACCCGGGACTAGCGGGTGGGAGACCCAGTACTTC. Residues: CASRPGTSGWETQYF. V is TRBV5-6 and J is TRBJ2-5; 12 positions match TRBD2. This CDR3 is built from 15 residues. Per germline, CDR1 SGHDT and CDR2 YYEEEE. V gave up 5 bases and J gave up 5 bases; unmatched junction bases: 7.

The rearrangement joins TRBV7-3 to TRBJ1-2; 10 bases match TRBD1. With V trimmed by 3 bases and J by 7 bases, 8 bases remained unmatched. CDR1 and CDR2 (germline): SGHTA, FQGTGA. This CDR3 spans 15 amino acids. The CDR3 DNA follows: TGTGCCAGCAGCTTGGACCGGACAGGGGGGGCTGGCTACACCTTC. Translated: CASSLDRTGGAGYTF.

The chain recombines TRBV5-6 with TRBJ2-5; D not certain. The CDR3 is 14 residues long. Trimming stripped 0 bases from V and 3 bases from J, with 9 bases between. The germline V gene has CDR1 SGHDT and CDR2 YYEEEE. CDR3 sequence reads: CASSLGAAEETQYF. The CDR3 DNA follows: TGTGCCAGCAGCTTGGGGGCAGCTGAAGAGACCCAGTACTTC.

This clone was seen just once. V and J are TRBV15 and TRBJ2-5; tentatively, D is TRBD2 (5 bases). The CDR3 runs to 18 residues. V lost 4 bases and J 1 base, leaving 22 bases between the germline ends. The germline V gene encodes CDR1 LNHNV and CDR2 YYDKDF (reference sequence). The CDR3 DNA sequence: TGTGCCACCAGCACGCCAATTCAAGACTATTACTTCCAAGAGACCCAGTACTTC. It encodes CATSTPIQDYYFQETQYF.

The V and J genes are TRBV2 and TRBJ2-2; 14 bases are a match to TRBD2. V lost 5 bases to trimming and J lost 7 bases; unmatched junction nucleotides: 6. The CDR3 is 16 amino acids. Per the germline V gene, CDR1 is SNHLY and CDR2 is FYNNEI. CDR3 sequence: CASSSGTSGRGGELFF. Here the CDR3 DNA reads TGTGCCAGCAGTTCCGGGACTAGCGGGAGAGGCGGGGAGCTGTTTTTT.

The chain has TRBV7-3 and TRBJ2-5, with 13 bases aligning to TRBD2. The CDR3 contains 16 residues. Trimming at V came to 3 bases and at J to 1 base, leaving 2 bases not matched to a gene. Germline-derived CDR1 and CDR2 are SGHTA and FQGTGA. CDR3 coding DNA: TGTGCCAGCAGCTTCCGGACTAGCGGGGGCCAAGAGACCCAGTACTTC. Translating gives CASSFRTSGGQETQYF.

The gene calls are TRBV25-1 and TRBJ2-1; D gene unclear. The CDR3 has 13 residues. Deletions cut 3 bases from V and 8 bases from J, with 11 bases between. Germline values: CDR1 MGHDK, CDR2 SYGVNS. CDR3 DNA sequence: TGTGCCAGCAGTGATCCAGTGGGCCATGAGCAGTTCTTC. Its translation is CASSDPVGHEQFF.

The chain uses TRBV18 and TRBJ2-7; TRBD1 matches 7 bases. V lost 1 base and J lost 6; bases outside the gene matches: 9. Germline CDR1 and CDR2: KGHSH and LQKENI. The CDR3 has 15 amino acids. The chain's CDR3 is CASSPQNRGPSEQYF. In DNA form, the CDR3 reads TGTGCCAGCTCACCACAGAACAGGGGCCCCTCCGAGCAGTACTTC.

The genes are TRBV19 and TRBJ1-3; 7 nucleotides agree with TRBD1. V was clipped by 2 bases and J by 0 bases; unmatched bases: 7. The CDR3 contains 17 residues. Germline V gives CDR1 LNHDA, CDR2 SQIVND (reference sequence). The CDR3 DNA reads TGTGCCAGTAGTATAAGGGGGCGGGACTTCTCTGGAAACACCATATATTTT. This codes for CASSIRGRDFSGNTIYF. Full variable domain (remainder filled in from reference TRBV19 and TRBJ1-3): DGGITQSPKYLFRKEGQNVTLSCEQNLNHDAMYWYRQDPGQGLRLIYYSQIVNDFQKGDIAEGYSVSREKKESFPLTVTSAQKNPTAFYLCASSIRGRDFSGNTIYFGEGSWLTVV.

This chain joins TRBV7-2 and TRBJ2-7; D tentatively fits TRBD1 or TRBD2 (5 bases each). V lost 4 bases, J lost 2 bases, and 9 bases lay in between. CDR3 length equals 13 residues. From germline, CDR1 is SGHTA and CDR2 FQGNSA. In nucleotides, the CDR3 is TGTGCCAGCAGCTGGGACGGGACCTACGAGCAGTACTTC. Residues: CASSWDGTYEQYF.

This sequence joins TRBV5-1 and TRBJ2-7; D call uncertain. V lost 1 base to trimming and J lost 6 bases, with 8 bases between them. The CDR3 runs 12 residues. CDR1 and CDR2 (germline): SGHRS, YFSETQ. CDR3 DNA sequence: TGCGCCAGCAGCTTGAGCGAGGCCGAGCAGTACTTC. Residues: CASSLSEAEQYF. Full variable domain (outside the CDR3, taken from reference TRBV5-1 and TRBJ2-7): KAGVTQTPRYLIKTRGQQVTLSCSPISGHRSVSWYQQTPGQGLQFLFEYFSETQRNKGNFPGRFSGRQFSNSRSEMNVSTLELGDSALYLCASSLSEAEQYFGPGTRLTVT.

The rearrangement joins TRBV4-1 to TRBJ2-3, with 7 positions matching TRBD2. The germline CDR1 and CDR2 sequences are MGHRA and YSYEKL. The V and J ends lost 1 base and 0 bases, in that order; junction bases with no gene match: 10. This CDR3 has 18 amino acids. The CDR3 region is CASSQGPLSGASTDTQYF. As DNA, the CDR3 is TGCGCCAGCAGCCAAGGCCCCCTCAGCGGGGCGAGCACAGATACGCAGTATTTT.

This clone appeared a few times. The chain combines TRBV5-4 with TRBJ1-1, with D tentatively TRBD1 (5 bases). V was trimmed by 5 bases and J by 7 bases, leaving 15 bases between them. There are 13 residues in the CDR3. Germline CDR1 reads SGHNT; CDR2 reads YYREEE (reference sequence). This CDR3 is CASREVGRSEAFF. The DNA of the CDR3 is TGTGCCAGCAGAGAGGTGGGGCGAAGTGAAGCTTTCTTT.

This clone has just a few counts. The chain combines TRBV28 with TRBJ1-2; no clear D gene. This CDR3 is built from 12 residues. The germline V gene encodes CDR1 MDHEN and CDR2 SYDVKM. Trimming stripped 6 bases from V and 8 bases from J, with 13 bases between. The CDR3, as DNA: TGTGCCAGCAGAGGGAGTGTTTTGGGCTACACCTTC. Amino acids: CASRGSVLGYTF.

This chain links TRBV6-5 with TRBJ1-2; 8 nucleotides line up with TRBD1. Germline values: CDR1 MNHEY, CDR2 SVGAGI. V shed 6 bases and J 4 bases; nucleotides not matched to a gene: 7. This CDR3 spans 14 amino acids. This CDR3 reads CASRDSGQGYGYTF. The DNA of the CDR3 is TGTGCCAGCAGGGACTCCGGACAGGGCTATGGCTACACCTTC.

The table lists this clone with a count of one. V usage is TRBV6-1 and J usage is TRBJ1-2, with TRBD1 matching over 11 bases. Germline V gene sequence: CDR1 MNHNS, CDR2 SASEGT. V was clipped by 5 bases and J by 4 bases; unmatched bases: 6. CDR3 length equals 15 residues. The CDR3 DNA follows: TGTGCCAGCAGTCTAGGACAGGGGGCGATCTATGGCTACACCTTC. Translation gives CASSLGQGAIYGYTF.

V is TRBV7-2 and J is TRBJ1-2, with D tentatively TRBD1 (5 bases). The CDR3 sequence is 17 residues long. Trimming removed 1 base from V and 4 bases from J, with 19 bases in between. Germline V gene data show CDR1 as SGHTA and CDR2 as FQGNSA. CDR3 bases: TGTGCCAGCAGCTTAGAGTTAATAAGGGGACGGTTCTATGGCTACACCTTC. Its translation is CASSLELIRGRFYGYTF.

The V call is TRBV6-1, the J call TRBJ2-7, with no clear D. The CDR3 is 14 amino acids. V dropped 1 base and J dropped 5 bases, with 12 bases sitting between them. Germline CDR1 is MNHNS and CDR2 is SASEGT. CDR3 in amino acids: CASSEDRTVDEQYF. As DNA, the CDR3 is TGTGCCAGCAGTGAAGATCGGACGGTTGACGAGCAGTACTTC.

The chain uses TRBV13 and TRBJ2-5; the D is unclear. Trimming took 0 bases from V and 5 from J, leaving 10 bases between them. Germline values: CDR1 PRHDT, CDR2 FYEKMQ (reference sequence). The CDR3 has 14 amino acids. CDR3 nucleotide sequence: TGTGCCAGCAGCTTAGGCCAGTTTGAGGAGACCCAGTACTTC. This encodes CASSLGQFEETQYF.

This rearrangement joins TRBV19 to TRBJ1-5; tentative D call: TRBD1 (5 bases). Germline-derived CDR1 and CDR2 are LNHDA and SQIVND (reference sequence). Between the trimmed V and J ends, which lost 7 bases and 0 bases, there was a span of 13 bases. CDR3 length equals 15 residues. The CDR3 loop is CASKDLGASNQPQHF. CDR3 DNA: TGTGCCAGTAAGGACCTAGGGGCTAGCAATCAGCCCCAGCATTTT.